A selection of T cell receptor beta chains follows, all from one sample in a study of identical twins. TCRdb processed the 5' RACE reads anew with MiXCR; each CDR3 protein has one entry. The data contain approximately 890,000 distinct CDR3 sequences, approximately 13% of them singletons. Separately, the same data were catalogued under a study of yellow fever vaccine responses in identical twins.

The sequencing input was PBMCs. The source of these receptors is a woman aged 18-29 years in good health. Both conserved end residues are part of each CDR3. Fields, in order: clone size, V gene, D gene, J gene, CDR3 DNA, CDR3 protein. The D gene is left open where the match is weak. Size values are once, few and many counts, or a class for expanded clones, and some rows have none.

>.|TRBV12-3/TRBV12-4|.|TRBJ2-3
TGTGCCAGCAGTTTAGTGCGACATAGCACAGATACGCAGTATTTT
CASSLVRHSTDTQYF
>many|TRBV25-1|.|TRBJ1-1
TGTGCCAGCAGTAAGAACACTGAAGCTTTCTTT
CASSKNTEAFF
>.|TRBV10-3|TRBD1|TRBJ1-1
TGTGCCATCAGAGACAGGGGATTGAACACTGAAGCTTTCTTT
CAIRDRGLNTEAFF
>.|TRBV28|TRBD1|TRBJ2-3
TGTGCCAGCAGGATACAGGGGGCGGTCGAAGATACGCAGTATTTT
CASRIQGAVEDTQYF
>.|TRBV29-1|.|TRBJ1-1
TGCAGCGTTAGCCCAGGGCTCATGAACACTGAAGCTTTCTTT
CSVSPGLMNTEAFF
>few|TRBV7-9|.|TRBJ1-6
TGTGCCAGCAGCTTGGGGGGTTTGGATTCACCCCTCCACTTT
CASSLGGLDSPLHF
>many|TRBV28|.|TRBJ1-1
TGTGCCAGCACCCAACCGGGGGCAGGAACTGAAGCTTTCTTT
CASTQPGAGTEAFF
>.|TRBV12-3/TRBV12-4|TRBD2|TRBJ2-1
TGTGCCAGCAGTTCCAGACTAGCGGGGATCTACAATGAGCAGTTCTTC
CASSSRLAGIYNEQFF
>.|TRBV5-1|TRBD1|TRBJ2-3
TGCGCCACTACGACAGGGGGATTCACAGATACGCAGTATTTT
CATTTGGFTDTQYF
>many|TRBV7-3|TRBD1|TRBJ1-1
TGTGCCAGCAGCCTAACTTCCTCCTTGACAGGGGGATATGAAGCTTTCTTT
CASSLTSSLTGGYEAFF
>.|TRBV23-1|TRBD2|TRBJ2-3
TGCGCCAGCAGTCAACCAAATAGCGGGAGGCGGGGTACGCAGTATTTT
CASSQPNSGRRGTQYF
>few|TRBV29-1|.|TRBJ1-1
TGCAGCGTTGAAAAAGCTATGAACACTGAAGCTTTCTTT
CSVEKAMNTEAFF
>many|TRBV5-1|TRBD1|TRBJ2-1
TGCGCCAGCAGGCGACAGACAGGGGGCGCTTTGGATGAGCAGTTCTTC
CASRRQTGGALDEQFF
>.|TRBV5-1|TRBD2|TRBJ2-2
TGCGCCAGCACTCCTTTGGGACTACACACCGGGGAGCTGTTTTTT
CASTPLGLHTGELFF
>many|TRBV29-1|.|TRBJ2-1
TGCAGCGTTGAAGCCTATCGACAGGAAAATCCTTACAATGAGCAGTTCTTC
CSVEAYRQENPYNEQFF
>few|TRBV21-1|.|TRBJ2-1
TGTGCCAGCATTAGGACCGGGACTAGAGGTTACAATGAGCAGTTCTTC
CASIRTGTRGYNEQFF
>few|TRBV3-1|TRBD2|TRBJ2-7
TGTGCCAGCAGCCTAACTAGCGGGGGCTTTGAGCAGTACTTC
CASSLTSGGFEQYF
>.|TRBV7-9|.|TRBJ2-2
TGTGCCAGCACCAAAGTGGCCGGGACGATGAACACCGGGGAGCTGTTTTTT
CASTKVAGTMNTGELFF
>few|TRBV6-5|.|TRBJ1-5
TGTGCCAGCAGTTCGAAATCCAGTCAGCCCCAGCATTTT
CASSSKSSQPQHF
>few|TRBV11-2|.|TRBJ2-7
TGTGCCAGCAGTCAACTGGGGACGTCCGAGCAGTACTTC
CASSQLGTSEQYF
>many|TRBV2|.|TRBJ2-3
TGTGCCAGCAGGGGGGGCCCAGATACGCAGTATTTT
CASRGGPDTQYF
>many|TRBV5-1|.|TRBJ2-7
TGCGCCAGCAGCTTGGTAGGGGATAGTTCCTACGAGCAGTACTTC
CASSLVGDSSYEQYF
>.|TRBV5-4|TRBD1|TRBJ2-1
TGTGCCAGCAGCTCGGGACAGGGGGTTGGTGAGCAGTTCTTC
CASSSGQGVGEQFF
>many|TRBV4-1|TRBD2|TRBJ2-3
TGCGCCAGCAGCCAAGGACTAGCGGGGGGCGGGGGAGATACGCAGTATTTT
CASSQGLAGGGGDTQYF
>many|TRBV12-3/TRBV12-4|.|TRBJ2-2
TGTGCCAGCAGATCTGACGGGGCGAACACCGGGGAGCTGTTTTTT
CASRSDGANTGELFF
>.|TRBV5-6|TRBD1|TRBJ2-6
TGTGCCAGCAGCCATGACAGGGCTGGGGCCAACGTCCTGACTTTC
CASSHDRAGANVLTF
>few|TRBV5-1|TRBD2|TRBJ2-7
TGCGCCAGCACCCAAAGTCCTATAGCGGGAGTCCACGAGCAGTACTTC
CASTQSPIAGVHEQYF
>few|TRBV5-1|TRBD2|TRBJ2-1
TGCGCCAGCAGCTTTACACCGGGACTAGCGGGCAATGAGCAGTTCTTC
CASSFTPGLAGNEQFF
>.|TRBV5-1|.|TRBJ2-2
TGCGCCAGCAGCTTGGACGGACAAGTCACCGGGGAGCTGTTTTTT
CASSLDGQVTGELFF
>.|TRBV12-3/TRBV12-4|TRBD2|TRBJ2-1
TGTGCCTTCAGTTTAGAGGTAGCGGGAGGTAAATACAATGAGCAGTTCTTC
CAFSLEVAGGKYNEQFF
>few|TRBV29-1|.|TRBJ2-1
TGCAGCGTTGTATACGGGAGTCTCTACAATGAGCAGTTCTTC
CSVVYGSLYNEQFF
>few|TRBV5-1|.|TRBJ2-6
TGCGCCAGCAGCTTGGCCCAGCCCTCTGGGGCCAACGTCCTGACTTTC
CASSLAQPSGANVLTF
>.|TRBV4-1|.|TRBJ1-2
TGCGCCAGCAGCCAAGATGGGACCTCCCCGAGGGGCTACACCTTC
CASSQDGTSPRGYTF
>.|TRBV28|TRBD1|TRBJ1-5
TGTGCCAGCAGTCTACTGGGACAGGAGAGCAATCAGCCCCAGCATTTT
CASSLLGQESNQPQHF
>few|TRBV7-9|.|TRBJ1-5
TGTGCCAGCAGCTCCTCGGGTGGGGCGGTTCAGCCCCAGCATTTT
CASSSSGGAVQPQHF
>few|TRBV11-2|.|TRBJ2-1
TGTGCCAGCAACAACCCGGGCGTCGTGCAGTTCTTC
CASNNPGVVQFF
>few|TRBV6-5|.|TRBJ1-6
TGTGCCAGCAGTTACGGAGGACAGTGGGAAAATTCACCCCTCCACTTT
CASSYGGQWENSPLHF
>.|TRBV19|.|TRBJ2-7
TGTGCCAGCGGGGCCGGGACGGAAAATGCCGAGCAGTACTTC
CASGAGTENAEQYF
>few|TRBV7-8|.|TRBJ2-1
TGTGCCAGCAGCTATATGGGATCGAGTGGGTACAATGAGCAGTTCTTC
CASSYMGSSGYNEQFF
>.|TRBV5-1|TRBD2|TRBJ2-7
TGCGCCAGCAGCTTGGGGGCTAGCGGGAGATACGAGCAGTACTTC
CASSLGASGRYEQYF
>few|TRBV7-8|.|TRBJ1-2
TGTGCCAGCAGCGGGGAGCAAGGCCGCCGCTATGGCTACACCTTC
CASSGEQGRRYGYTF
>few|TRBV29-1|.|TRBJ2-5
TGCAGCGTTGGGGCCGGAGAGACCCAGTACTTC
CSVGAGETQYF
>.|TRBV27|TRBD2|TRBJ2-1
TGTGCCAGCAGTTCAGTGGTAGCGGGGGTTTATGAGCAGTTCTTC
CASSSVVAGVYEQFF
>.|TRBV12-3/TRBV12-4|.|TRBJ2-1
TGTGCCAGCAGCCAGGTTCAGTCCCGCTCCTACAATGAGCAGTTCTTC
CASSQVQSRSYNEQFF
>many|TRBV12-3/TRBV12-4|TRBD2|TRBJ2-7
TGTGCCATTAACTTCGCGGGGGGCCGAATCTACGAGCAGTACTTC
CAINFAGGRIYEQYF
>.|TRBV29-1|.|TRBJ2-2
TGCAGCGTTTTTGGGACCACGAACACCGGGGAGCTGTTTTTT
CSVFGTTNTGELFF
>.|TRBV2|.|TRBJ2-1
TGTGCCAGCCATTCGCAGGGGATTCATGGGAATGAGCAGTTCTTC
CASHSQGIHGNEQFF
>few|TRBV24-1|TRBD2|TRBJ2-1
TGTGCCACCAGTGTTAATAGCGGGAGGTACAATGAGCAGTTCTTC
CATSVNSGRYNEQFF
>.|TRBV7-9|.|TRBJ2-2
TGTGCCAGCAGCCAGGACATCAACACCGGGGAGCTGTTTTTT
CASSQDINTGELFF
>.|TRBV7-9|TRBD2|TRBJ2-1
TGTGCCAGCAGATCTGGACTAGCGGGAGTGTACTACAATGAGCAGTTCTTC
CASRSGLAGVYYNEQFF
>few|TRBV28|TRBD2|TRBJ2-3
TGTGCCAGCACCCCCGGCGGGGGGAGCACAGATACGCAGTATTTT
CASTPGGGSTDTQYF